This T cell receptor beta chain was identified in a study of blood T cells in healthy people across ages. In germline, CDR1 is SGHTA, CDR2 FQGTGA. The CDR3 has 13 amino acids. The ends were cut back, 5 bases at V and 2 bases at J, with 6 bases in the middle. The use of a sample-barcoded 5' primer and a J-beta primer mix characterized a second PCR of about 6 to 11 cycles. MiXCR, applied by TCRdb to the 5' RACE reads, yields one record per CDR3 protein. The data show 800,000 to 1,300,000 distinct CDR3 sequences, about 25% seen once. Per-sample yields of isolated PBMCs were at least 6 million. These data were also filed under a second study, of T cells of mothers and their children.

The sequenced sample consisted of blood. The source of this sequence is a girl aged 2 to 9 in good health. The rearrangement joins TRBV7-3 to TRBJ2-2; unclear D gene. CDR3 region: CASSRDNTGELFF. The CDR3 bases are TGTGCCAGCAGCCGAGATAACACCGGGGAGCTGTTTTTT.